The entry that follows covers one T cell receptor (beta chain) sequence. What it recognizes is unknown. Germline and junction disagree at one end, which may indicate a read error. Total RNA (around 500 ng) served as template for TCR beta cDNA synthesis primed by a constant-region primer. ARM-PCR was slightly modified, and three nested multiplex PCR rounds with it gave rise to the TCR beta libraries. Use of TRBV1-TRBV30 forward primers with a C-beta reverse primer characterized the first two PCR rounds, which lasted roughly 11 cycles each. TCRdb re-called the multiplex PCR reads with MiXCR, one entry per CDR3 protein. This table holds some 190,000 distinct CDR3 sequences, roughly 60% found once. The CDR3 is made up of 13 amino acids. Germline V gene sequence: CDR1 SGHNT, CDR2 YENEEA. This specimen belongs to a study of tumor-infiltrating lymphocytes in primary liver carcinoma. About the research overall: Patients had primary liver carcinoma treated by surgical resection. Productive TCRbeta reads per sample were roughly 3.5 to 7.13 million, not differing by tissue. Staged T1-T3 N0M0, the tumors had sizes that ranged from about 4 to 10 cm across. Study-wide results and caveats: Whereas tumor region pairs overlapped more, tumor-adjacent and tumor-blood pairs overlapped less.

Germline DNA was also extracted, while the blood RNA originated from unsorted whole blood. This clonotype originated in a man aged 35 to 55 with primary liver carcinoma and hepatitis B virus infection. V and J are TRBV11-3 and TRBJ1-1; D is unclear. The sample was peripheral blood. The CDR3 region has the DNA TGTGTCAGCAGCCCCGCCGACATCACTGAAGCTTTCTTT. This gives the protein CVSSPADITEAFF.